These 2 T cell receptor beta chains were sequenced from one sample in a study of blood T cell repertoires in COVID-19. The table came from immunoSEQ multiplex PCR; TCRdb's copy has only in-frame clones and leaves some out. The sample holds under 350,000 clones, 89% seen once. The specimen sequenced was PBMCs or T cells enriched from blood (not recorded which). The receptors originated from a woman aged 40 to 49 who had recovered from COVID-19.

This chain joins TRBV27 and TRBJ1-6, with unresolved D. The ends were cut back, 5 bases at V and 7 bases at J, with 9 bases in the middle. This CDR3 contains 13 residues. The V gene's germline CDR1 is MNHEY and CDR2 SMNVEV (reference sequence). CDR3 bases: TGTGCCAGCAGTCTTAACAGAAATTCACCCCTCCACTTT. Translated: CASSLNRNSPLHF.

This clone was counted once. The CDR3 region has the DNA TGTGCCATCAGTGAGCGGGGTACGAACACTGAAGCTTTCTTT. This sequence encodes CAISERGTNTEAFF. V gene TRBV10-3 combines with J gene TRBJ1-1; D call uncertain. CDR1 and CDR2 (germline): ENHRY, SYGVKD. V lost 2 bases, J lost 1 base, and 8 bases lay in between. The CDR3 is 14 amino acids.